The 17 T cell receptor beta chains given below trace back to one sample, sequenced in a study of blood T cell repertoires in COVID-19. TCRdb keeps only in-frame clones here, not all; method: immunoSEQ multiplex PCR. Here the sample spans approximately 94,000 clones, about 88% being singletons. The specimen sequenced was peripheral blood. The receptors derive from a woman aged 80 or older with active COVID-19.

V gene TRBV18 combines with J gene TRBJ2-7; the D gene is possibly TRBD2 (6 bases). CDR1 is KGHSH and CDR2 is LQKENI in the germline V gene. Deletions cut 6 bases from V and 3 bases from J, with 9 bases between. The CDR3 is 12 residues long. Here the CDR3 reads CASSQTSYEQYF. CDR3 sequence (DNA): TGTGCCAGCTCGCAGACTAGCTACGAGCAGTACTTC.

The V call is TRBV27, the J call TRBJ2-2, with D possibly being TRBD2 (6 bases). There are 15 residues in the CDR3. Germline V gene sequence: CDR1 MNHEY, CDR2 SMNVEV (reference sequence). Trimming took off 4 bases at V and 4 bases at J, with 13 bases between the two ends. The DNA for the CDR3 is TGTGCCAGCAGTTCAAGGGACTTCCCCACCGGGGAGCTGTTTTTT. Amino acid sequence: CASSSRDFPTGELFF.

This clone was recorded once. The chain couples TRBV28 to TRBJ2-3; perhaps TRBD1 as D (6 bases). The V end was cut by 6 bases, the J end by 0 bases, with 10 bases between. Germline CDR1 and CDR2: MDHEN and SYDVKM. The CDR3 contains 14 residues. The CDR3 DNA is TGTGCCAGCAGGCCCCAGGGGAGCACAGATACGCAGTATTTT. Encoded protein: CASRPQGSTDTQYF.

The V gene is TRBV9, the J gene TRBJ1-2; tentatively, D is TRBD1 (6 bases). CDR3 length: 14 residues. V was shortened by 1 base and J by 5 bases, with 12 bases between the two germline ends. Germline-derived CDR1 and CDR2 are SGDLS and YYNGEE. The CDR3 loop reads CASSVQGMGYGYTF. The CDR3 DNA reads as TGTGCCAGCAGCGTACAGGGGATGGGGTATGGCTACACCTTC.

V usage is TRBV5-1 and J usage is TRBJ2-7; TRBD2 might be the D (6 bases). Germline V gives CDR1 SGHRS, CDR2 YFSETQ. V dropped 6 bases and J dropped 5 bases, with 15 bases sitting between them. The CDR3 runs to 13 residues. The CDR3, as DNA: TGCGCCAGCACGGACCCTGGGAGGAACGAGCAGTACTTC. It yields the protein CASTDPGRNEQYF.

In the case of this clone: Relative to the germline gene, one junction end is altered; a read error may explain this. This chain connects TRBV6-2 or TRBV6-3 to TRBJ2-4, with 9 bases fitting TRBD1. The CDR3 totals 14 residues. Germline V gives CDR1 MNHEY, CDR2 SVGEGT. The CDR3 region is CASSYSPNRPGTGF. The CDR3 DNA is TGTGCCAGCAGTTACTCGCCCAACCGTCCCGGGACAGGGTTC.

This clone was counted between two and nine times. The genes are TRBV6-2 or TRBV6-3 and TRBJ1-1; tentatively, D is TRBD1 (6 bases). Per germline, CDR1 MNHEY and CDR2 SVGEGT. The V end lost 4 bases, the J end lost 8 bases, and 14 bases lay between the germline ends. The CDR3 is 13 residues long. This CDR3 is CASSFPGAGEAFF. The CDR3 DNA reads as TGTGCCAGCAGTTTTCCAGGGGCCGGCGAAGCTTTCTTT.

This chain connects TRBV7-2 to TRBJ2-1; TRBD2 is a possible D gene (6 bases). The CDR3 is 13 amino acids. V gave up 4 bases and J gave up 9 bases, with 13 bases separating them. Germline-derived CDR1 and CDR2 are SGHTA and FQGNSA. The CDR3 loop is CASSSRAGIEQFF. The CDR3 nucleotides are TGTGCCAGCAGCTCCCGGGCGGGAATTGAGCAGTTCTTC.

The V call is TRBV7-8, the J call TRBJ1-4; no clear D. Germline values: CDR1 SGHVS, CDR2 FQNEAQ. The CDR3 covers 15 residues. V was shortened by 5 bases and J by 8 bases, with 18 bases between the two germline ends. The CDR3 here is CASSPTPGAWEKLFF. The CDR3 DNA follows: TGTGCCAGCAGCCCGACCCCAGGTGCTTGGGAAAAACTGTTTTTT.

The gene calls are TRBV7-9 and TRBJ2-3; TRBD2 aligns across 9 bases. Looked up from germline, CDR1 is SEHNR and CDR2 is FQNEAQ (reference sequence). This CDR3 is 14 amino acids long. V was clipped by 5 bases and J by 6 bases; unmatched bases: 6. DNA for the CDR3: TGTGCCAGCAGCCCAGGACTAGCGAGGGATACGCAGTATTTT. Its protein product is CASSPGLARDTQYF. The whole variable domain, filled in from reference TRBV7-9 and TRBJ2-3, reads DTGVSQNPRHKITKRGQNVTFRCDPISEHNRLYWYRQTLGQGPEFLTYFQNEAQLEKSRLLSDRFSAERPKGSFSTLEIQRTEQGDSAMYLCASSPGLARDTQYFGPGTRLTVL.

V and J are TRBV21-1 and TRBJ2-6; the DNA was not compared with TRBD2, the D call given in the table. TRBV21-1 is a recognized pseudogene. The CDR3 totals 15 residues. CDR3 nucleotide sequence: TGTGCCAGCAAGCCGGGGAGCTCTGGGGCCAACGTCCTGACTTTC. This sequence encodes CASKPGSSGANVLTF.

The J gene is TRBJ2-3, the V gene TRBV5-1, with 7 nucleotides matching TRBD1. V was clipped by 3 bases and J by 2 bases; unmatched bases: 6. The CDR3 consists of 15 residues. Germline V gives CDR1 SGHRS, CDR2 YFSETQ. The CDR3: CASSYADRLTDTQYF. The CDR3 DNA follows: TGCGCCAGCAGCTACGCGGACAGGCTCACAGATACGCAGTATTTT.

This clone turned up a few times. This chain links TRBV6-2 or TRBV6-3 with TRBJ1-5; D gene ambiguous. V was clipped by 5 bases and J by 2 bases, with 13 bases between them. Germline CDR1 is MNHEY and CDR2 is SVGEGT. The CDR3 length is 15 residues. This CDR3 reads CASSPRVVGNQPQHF. DNA for the CDR3: TGTGCCAGCAGTCCGCGGGTGGTGGGCAATCAGCCCCAGCATTTT.

Worth noting for this clone: Additional DNA sequences in this sample encode the identical CDR3. The V gene is TRBV9, the J gene TRBJ2-7; D is perhaps TRBD2 (6 bases). The CDR3 runs to 15 residues. V lost 4 bases and J 2 bases, leaving 16 bases between the germline ends. Looked up from germline, CDR1 is SGDLS and CDR2 is YYNGEE. CDR3 sequence: CASSPDGGIPYEQYF. In DNA form, the CDR3 reads TGTGCCAGCAGCCCAGACGGCGGGATTCCCTACGAGCAGTACTTC.

V gene TRBV29-1 combines with J gene TRBJ2-3; TRBD2 is a possible D gene (5 bases). CDR1 SQVTM and CDR2 ANQGSEA come from the germline V gene. The CDR3 is 12 residues long. Trimming shortened V by 3 bases and J by 6 bases, and 10 bases separated the two germline ends. The CDR3 nucleotides read TGCAGCGTTGACCTACTAGGGGATACGCAGTATTTT. Residues: CSVDLLGDTQYF.

This sequence joins TRBV19 and TRBJ2-7; 9 bases line up with TRBD1. V trimming: 8 bases; J trimming: 5 bases; junction bases outside the gene matches: 13. CDR1 is LNHDA, CDR2 SQIVND, per germline (reference sequence). The length of the CDR3 is 15 residues. CDR3 sequence: CASFLPGQGFHEQYF. The CDR3 DNA reads as TGTGCCAGTTTCCTCCCGGGACAGGGATTCCACGAGCAGTACTTC.

The CDR3 reads CASSWPDRAREQYF. As DNA, the CDR3 is TGTGCCAGCAGCTGGCCGGACAGGGCGCGCGAGCAGTACTTC. V gene TRBV7-2 combines with J gene TRBJ2-7; 8 nucleotides agree with TRBD1. Losses at the gene ends were 4 bases for V and 6 bases for J; bases not matched to a gene: 8. This CDR3 has 14 residues. Germline V gene data show CDR1 as SGHTA and CDR2 as FQGNSA.